A single sample gave rise to the 15 T cell receptor beta chains below, sequenced in a study of blood T cells in healthy people across ages. A second PCR of roughly 7 to 11 cycles used a sample-barcoded 5' primer and a J-beta primer mix. MiXCR, run by TCRdb on the 5' RACE reads, gives a single entry per CDR3 protein. This sample carries about 1.8 million distinct CDR3 sequences, about 49% of them seen once, and the ten largest clones take about 2.1%. Material: blood. The receptor source for this set is a woman between 40 and 55 years old in good health.

The chain joins TRBV2 to TRBJ2-7; maybe TRBD1 (6 bases). The V gene lost 6 bases and the J gene lost 3 bases, with 12 bases spanning the gap. Germline-derived CDR1 and CDR2 are SNHLY and FYNNEI. The CDR3 is 13 residues long. The CDR3 loop reads CASREGHRYEQYF. The CDR3 DNA reads TGTGCCAGCAGAGAGGGACACCGCTACGAGCAGTACTTC.

The gene calls are TRBV7-2 and TRBJ2-7; maybe TRBD1 (5 bases). This CDR3 has 16 residues. V gave up 1 base and J gave up 0 bases, with 13 bases separating them. The germline CDR1 and CDR2 sequences are SGHTA and FQGNSA. The CDR3 is CASSLGTGKNSYEQYF. For the CDR3, the DNA is TGTGCCAGCAGCTTAGGTACAGGAAAAAACTCCTACGAGCAGTACTTC.

The chain joins TRBV27 to TRBJ2-3; 8 positions agree with TRBD2. CDR3 length: 16 residues. The germline gives CDR1 MNHEY, CDR2 SMNVEV (reference sequence). J was trimmed by 2 bases and V by 3 bases; bases with no gene match: 7. CDR3 coding DNA: TGTGCCAGCAGTTTGCGAGCGGGGGACCCCACAGATACGCAGTATTTT. Translating gives CASSLRAGDPTDTQYF.

The rearrangement uses TRBV7-9 and TRBJ2-7; 7 bases line up with TRBD1. V lost 5 bases and J lost 12; bases outside the gene matches: 10. The CDR3 is 12 residues long. Germline V CDR1 and CDR2: SEHNR, FQNEAQ (reference sequence). The CDR3 loop is CASSDTGESGYF. In nucleotides, the CDR3 is TGTGCCAGCAGCGACACAGGGGAGAGTGGGTACTTC.

Concerning this clonotype: Germline and junction disagree at one end, which may indicate a read error. The chain has TRBV6-4 and TRBJ2-3; D gene ambiguous. CDR1 is MRHNA and CDR2 is SNTAGT in the germline V gene. The CDR3 consists of 13 residues. CDR3 protein: CARSGSVEDTQYF. In nucleotides, the CDR3 is TGTGCCCGCAGTGGAAGCGTGGAGGATACGCAGTATTTT.

The V and J genes are TRBV20-1 and TRBJ2-4; D is undetermined. The J call may be incorrect, as the DNA end agrees better with TRBJ2-7. This CDR3 is 13 amino acids long. CDR1 and CDR2 (germline): DFQATT, SNEGSKA (reference sequence). CDR3 in DNA: TGCAGTGCTAGAGTCGTCAGTACCTACGAGCAGTACTTC. This translates into CSARVVSTYEQYF.

The J gene is TRBJ1-2, the V gene TRBV25-1, with TRBD1 matching 7 bases. The CDR3 length is 14 residues. Germline CDR1 is MGHDK and CDR2 is SYGVNS. Trimming removed 4 bases from V and 5 bases from J; junction bases left unmatched: 7. CDR3 loop: CASSGQGGAYGYTF. CDR3 DNA sequence: TGTGCCAGCAGTGGACAGGGAGGGGCTTATGGCTACACCTTC.

V is TRBV11-2 and J is TRBJ2-5; D unresolved. CDR1 SGHAT and CDR2 FQNNGV come from the germline V gene. This CDR3 is 14 amino acids long. Trimming removed 1 base from V and 5 bases from J, with 11 bases in between. The CDR3 DNA follows: TGTGCCAGCAGCTTAGCGGGTCACGCGGAGACCCAGTACTTC. Residues: CASSLAGHAETQYF.

This clonotype was counted ten times or more. J is TRBJ2-1 and V is TRBV27; D tentatively reads TRBD1 or TRBD2 (5 bases each). V was shortened by 4 bases and J by 0 bases, with 10 bases between the two germline ends. The CDR3 consists of 15 residues. Germline CDR1 reads MNHEY; CDR2 reads SMNVEV (reference sequence). The CDR3 region is CASSWSGTSYNEQFF. In DNA, the CDR3 is TGTGCCAGCAGTTGGAGTGGGACCTCCTACAATGAGCAGTTCTTC.

In its sample, this clonotype was seen a few times. The J gene is TRBJ2-7, the V gene TRBV6-5; D remains unclear. Germline values: CDR1 MNHEY, CDR2 SVGAGI. The CDR3 consists of 14 residues. The V end was cut by 7 bases, the J end by 2 bases, with 15 bases between. The CDR3, as DNA: TGTGCCAGCAAATCTGGCAGCTACCCCTACGAGCAGTACTTC. Encoded protein: CASKSGSYPYEQYF.

This clonotype was detected only once. V is TRBV20-1 and J is TRBJ2-5; D unresolved. The germline CDR1 and CDR2 sequences are DFQATT and SNEGSKA (reference sequence). The ends were cut back, 1 base at V and 4 bases at J, with 10 bases in the middle. This CDR3 is 13 amino acids long. CDR3 amino acids: CSARVSHSETQYF. The CDR3 nucleotides are TGCAGTGCTAGAGTATCCCATTCAGAGACCCAGTACTTC.

The rearrangement uses TRBV4-3 and TRBJ1-2; D ambiguous. Trimming removed 1 base from V and 6 bases from J, with 21 bases in between. The CDR3 is 17 amino acids. The germline CDR1 and CDR2 sequences are LGHNA and YSLEER. This CDR3 reads CASSQAWFAVRPHGYTF. As DNA, the CDR3 is TGCGCCAGCAGCCAAGCCTGGTTTGCGGTCCGTCCCCATGGCTACACCTTC.

The rearrangement uses TRBV7-2 and TRBJ2-5; possibly TRBD2 for D (5 bases). The CDR3 totals 14 residues. Germline V gene lookup returns CDR1 SGHTA and CDR2 FQGNSA. Trimming left V 3 bases short and J 2 bases short, with 10 bases between. The CDR3 is CASSFVGAQETQYF. The CDR3 bases are TGTGCCAGCAGCTTCGTGGGAGCTCAAGAGACCCAGTACTTC.

The V gene is TRBV28, the J gene TRBJ2-3; D is uncertain. Germline CDR1 is MDHEN and CDR2 is SYDVKM. The CDR3 has 12 residues. V was pared by 6 bases and J by 8 bases, with 12 bases between. CDR3 residues: CASSQLFPTQYF. CDR3 nucleotide sequence: TGTGCCAGCAGCCAACTCTTCCCTACGCAGTATTTT.

The gene calls are TRBV5-1 and TRBJ2-2; 10 bases agree with TRBD1. J was trimmed by 6 bases and V by 0 bases; bases with no gene match: 5. The CDR3 loop spans 16 amino acids. CDR1 is SGHRS, CDR2 YFSETQ, per germline. CDR3 DNA: TGCGCCAGCAGCTTGGCGGGGACAGGGGCCGCCGGGGAGCTGTTTTTT. Amino acids: CASSLAGTGAAGELFF.